Following are 5 T cell receptor beta chains from one sample sequenced in a study of response to subunit inactivated influenza vaccine. From the RT-PCR reads, TCRdb called clonotypes with MiXCR, one entry per CDR3 protein. The table has around 520,000 distinct CDR3 sequences, about 25% seen once; the top ten hold 1.9%. The sample consisted of CD4+ T cells sorted from PBMCs, taken 5 to 6 days after vaccination. The source of these receptors is a man aged 50 to 59 who received an inactivated influenza vaccine.

This chain joins TRBV11-2 and TRBJ2-3; 13 nucleotides agree with TRBD2. CDR1 is SGHAT and CDR2 is FQNNGV in the germline V gene. CDR3 length: 18 amino acids. V dropped 3 bases and J dropped 0; count of bases not matched to a gene: 6. The chain's CDR3 is CASSFGTSGAPSTDTQYF. The CDR3 DNA reads as TGTGCCAGCAGCTTCGGGACTAGCGGGGCCCCTAGCACAGATACGCAGTATTTT.

This clonotype was seen a few times. The chain couples TRBV10-1 to TRBJ2-3; possibly TRBD2 for D (6 bases). Trimming took off 4 bases at V and 1 base at J, with 12 bases between the two ends. Germline V gene lookup returns CDR1 WNHNN and CDR2 SYGVQD (reference sequence). CDR3 size: 15 residues. The CDR3 is CASSARGKGTDTQYF. DNA for the CDR3: TGCGCCAGCAGTGCGCGGGGAAAGGGCACAGATACGCAGTATTTT.

In its sample, this clonotype was seen a few times. The chain carries TRBV5-4 and TRBJ2-5; 12 bases fit TRBD1. Germline CDR1 reads SGHNT; CDR2 reads YYREEE (reference sequence). The length of the CDR3 is 15 residues. The V and J ends lost 3 bases and 4 bases, in that order; junction bases with no gene match: 4. CDR3 in DNA: TGTGCCAGCAGCTACGGGACAGGGGGCAGAGAGACCCAGTACTTC. Its protein product is CASSYGTGGRETQYF.

Ten or more counts support this clonotype. The chain recombines TRBV5-1 with TRBJ1-2; a possible D gene is TRBD1 (6 bases). The CDR3 spans 13 residues. The V end lost 5 bases, the J end lost 7 bases, and 15 bases lay between the germline ends. The germline gives CDR1 SGHRS, CDR2 YFSETQ. DNA for the CDR3: TGCGCCAGCAGTCCTCGGGGGCCGGGTGGCTACACCTTC. Amino acids: CASSPRGPGGYTF.

This clonotype was seen once. The V call is TRBV6-2 or TRBV6-3, the J call TRBJ1-1; no reliable D call. The CDR3 totals 14 residues. V lost 0 bases and J 4 bases, leaving 9 bases between the germline ends. CDR1 and CDR2 from the germline V gene are MNHEY and SVGEGT. The CDR3 nucleotides are TGTGCCAGCAGTTACTCGAGTCGAAGCACTGAAGCTTTCTTT. This sequence encodes CASSYSSRSTEAFF.